This passage covers 18 T cell receptor beta chains from one sample sequenced in a study of T cells in Graves' hyperthyroidism and ophthalmopathy. TCR beta CDR3 regions were amplified from RNA transcripts. First-round RT-PCR targeting the TCR CDR3 was performed with the HTBI primer set. TCRdb independently ran MiXCR on the multiplex PCR reads; one entry per CDR3 protein. The table has fewer than 650,000 distinct CDR3 sequences, around 14% seen once; the top ten hold roughly 7%. What was sequenced was blood. These receptors were collected from a woman younger than 30 with Graves' ophthalmopathy.

This clonotype was detected ten times or more. V and J are TRBV7-6 and TRBJ2-5, with TRBD2 matching over 10 bases. This CDR3 has 18 residues. Germline lookup yields CDR1 SGHVS and CDR2 FNYEAQ. V lost 5 bases, J lost 4 bases, and 16 bases stayed unmatched. This CDR3 is CASSPPPGGSGRTETQYF. The CDR3 nucleotides read TGTGCCAGCAGCCCTCCACCGGGGGGTAGCGGGAGGACAGAGACCCAGTACTTC.

This clonotype was counted only a few times. This chain connects TRBV4-1 to TRBJ2-7; D might be TRBD1 (6 bases). Germline CDR1 and CDR2: MGHRA and YSYEKL. This CDR3 has 16 residues. Trimming shortened V by 0 bases and J by 0 bases, and 12 bases separated the two germline ends. DNA of the CDR3: TGCGCCAGCAGCCAAGATAACCCAGGGGCCTCCTACGAGCAGTACTTC. Translation gives CASSQDNPGASYEQYF.

The V gene is TRBV5-1, the J gene TRBJ1-5, with 7 bases lining up with TRBD1. Looked up from germline, CDR1 is SGHRS and CDR2 is YFSETQ. The CDR3 consists of 15 residues. J gave up 5 bases and V 0 bases, and 5 bases lay outside the gene matches. DNA of the CDR3: TGCGCCAGCAGCTTGGGGTCTACAGGGGATCAGCCCCAGCATTTT. This gives the protein CASSLGSTGDQPQHF.

This clonotype was detected ten times or more. The chain has TRBV7-9 and TRBJ2-3, with D possibly matching TRBD2 (5 bases). The CDR3 consists of 16 residues. The ends were cut back, 5 bases at V and 12 bases at J, with 27 bases in the middle. Per germline, CDR1 SEHNR and CDR2 FQNEAQ (reference sequence). The CDR3 region is CASSPGRGPGPKEQYF. CDR3 bases: TGTGCCAGCAGCCCGGGTCGGGGTCCCGGACCTAAGGAACAGTATTTT.

The chain has TRBV20-1 and TRBJ2-3, with 9 positions matching TRBD2. Germline CDR1 is DFQATT and CDR2 is SNEGSKA (reference sequence). Trimming cost V 5 bases and J 3 bases; bases outside gene matches: 6. The CDR3 has 14 residues. CDR3 loop: CSASSGIVTDTQYF. Written as DNA, the CDR3 is TGCAGTGCTTCTAGCGGGATCGTAACAGATACGCAGTATTTT.

This clonotype appeared many times. The J gene is TRBJ2-7, the V gene TRBV7-8, with TRBD2 matching over 7 bases. This CDR3 spans 20 amino acids. J gave up 3 bases and V 2 bases, and 22 bases lay outside the gene matches. Per germline, CDR1 SGHVS and CDR2 FQNEAQ. The CDR3 sequence is CASSLPRAGVGGLPLYEQYF. CDR3 sequence (DNA): TGTGCCAGCAGCTTACCGAGGGCGGGAGTCGGGGGACTACCCCTCTACGAGCAGTACTTC. Combining the CDR3 with reference TRBV7-8 and TRBJ2-7 gives the whole variable domain GAGVSQSPRYKVAKRGQDVALRCDPISGHVSLFWYQQALGQGPEFLTYFQNEAQLDKSGLPSDRFFAERPEGSVSTLKIQRTQQEDSAVYLCASSLPRAGVGGLPLYEQYFGPGTRLTVT.

This clonotype occurred a few times. This sequence joins TRBV5-4 and TRBJ2-7; 7 positions match TRBD1. Trimming took 0 bases from V and 6 from J; bases not matched to a gene: 9. There are 15 residues in the CDR3. CDR1 SGHNT and CDR2 YYREEE come from the germline V gene (reference sequence). CDR3 sequence: CASSLEGGATLEQYF. The CDR3 region has the DNA TGTGCCAGCAGCTTGGAAGGGGGCGCTACACTCGAGCAGTACTTC. The whole variable domain, filled in from reference TRBV5-4 and TRBJ2-7, reads ETGVTQSPTHLIKTRGQQVTLRCSSQSGHNTVSWYQQALGQGPQFIFQYYREEENGRGNFPPRFSGLQFPNYSSELNVNALELDDSALYLCASSLEGGATLEQYFGPGTRLTVT.

This chain links TRBV7-2 with TRBJ2-1, with 7 nucleotides matching TRBD2. Germline CDR1 reads SGHTA; CDR2 reads FQGNSA. CDR3 length: 15 residues. J gave up 5 bases and V 3 bases, and 7 bases lay outside the gene matches. This CDR3 reads CASSFGSSGNNEQFF. CDR3 coding DNA: TGTGCCAGCAGCTTCGGCTCTAGCGGAAACAATGAGCAGTTCTTC.

This clonotype was recorded at least ten times. The rearrangement links TRBV7-9 to TRBJ2-7; unclear D gene. Germline V lookup: CDR1 SEHNR, CDR2 FQNEAQ (reference sequence). Trimming removed 3 bases at V and 2 bases at J, with 11 bases between. The CDR3 sequence is 14 residues long. CDR3 nucleotide sequence: TGTGCCAGCAGCTTTCAGGCAGAGACCTACGAGCAGTACTTC. It yields the protein CASSFQAETYEQYF. Based on the CDR3 plus reference TRBV7-9 and TRBJ2-7, the full variable domain is DTGVSQNPRHKITKRGQNVTFRCDPISEHNRLYWYRQTLGQGPEFLTYFQNEAQLEKSRLLSDRFSAERPKGSFSTLEIQRTEQGDSAMYLCASSFQAETYEQYFGPGTRLTVT.

This clonotype occurred many times. The CDR3 sequence: CASSPGTGYFGNQPQHF. The CDR3 bases are TGTGCCAGCAGTCCAGGGACAGGGTATTTTGGCAATCAGCCCCAGCATTTT. The chain has TRBV28 and TRBJ1-5, with TRBD1 identical over 9 bases. V shed 5 bases, J shed 2 bases, and the junction held 10 bases outside the gene matches. The CDR3 sequence is 17 residues long. Germline assignment: CDR1 MDHEN and CDR2 SYDVKM.

This clonotype was seen at least ten times. CDR3 protein: CASSFLTSGGNEQFF. CDR3 DNA: TGTGCCAGCAGCTTCCTGACTAGCGGCGGGAATGAGCAGTTCTTC. J is TRBJ2-1 and V is TRBV11-3, with TRBD2 matching 9 bases. CDR1 and CDR2 (germline): SGHNT, YENEEA. CDR3 size: 15 residues. V gave up 3 bases and J gave up 7 bases; unmatched junction bases: 7.

V gene TRBV6-1 combines with J gene TRBJ2-2; 8 positions match TRBD1. Germline values: CDR1 MNHNS, CDR2 SASEGT. This CDR3 is 16 amino acids long. The V gene end was trimmed by 6 bases and the J gene end by 0 bases; junction bases not matched to a gene: 6. Written as DNA, the CDR3 is TGTGCCAGCAGCTATCAGGGGGCCCCGAACACCGGGGAGCTGTTTTTT. Amino acid sequence: CASSYQGAPNTGELFF.

In its sample, this clonotype was seen once. A much larger clone is a single base away; this may be a read error. This chain links TRBV20-1 with TRBJ2-1; D tentatively fits TRBD1 or TRBD2 (6 bases each). This CDR3 comprises 14 residues. Germline CDR1 is DFQATT and CDR2 is SNEGSKA (reference sequence). V was clipped by 5 bases and J by 4 bases, with 15 bases between them. The CDR3 loop is CSADTGGTYNEQFF. CDR3 sequence (DNA): TGCAGTGCTGACACTGGCGGGACATACAATGAGCAGTTCTTC.

Written as DNA, the CDR3 is TGTGCCAGCAGTGCACAGGGCCAGCCCCAGCATTTT. It specifies CASSAQGQPQHF. V gene TRBV27 combines with J gene TRBJ1-5; TRBD1 might be the D (6 bases). The CDR3 has 12 amino acids. Germline values: CDR1 MNHEY, CDR2 SMNVEV (reference sequence). V shed 5 bases and J shed 7 bases, with 9 bases lying between them.

The chain is built from TRBV19 and TRBJ2-3, with D tentatively TRBD2 (5 bases). This CDR3 has 14 amino acids. V was shortened by 5 bases and J by 0 bases, with 9 bases between the two germline ends. Germline CDR1 and CDR2: LNHDA and SQIVND (reference sequence). CDR3: CASSSTTSTDTQYF. The CDR3 DNA follows: TGTGCCAGTAGTTCGACTACTAGCACAGATACGCAGTATTTT.

This clonotype showed up many times. V gene TRBV30 combines with J gene TRBJ1-2; TRBD1 is a possible D gene (5 bases). Germline CDR1 GTSNPN, CDR2 SVGIG (reference sequence). The germline V and J ends were trimmed by 0 bases and 2 bases, with 10 bases remaining between them. This CDR3 has 14 amino acids. CDR3 coding DNA: TGTGCCTGGAGTGTAAGTTGGGACAACTATGGCTACACCTTC. Its protein is CAWSVSWDNYGYTF.

This clonotype was counted ten times or more. The rearrangement joins TRBV27 to TRBJ1-1, with D tentatively TRBD1 (5 bases). CDR1 is MNHEY and CDR2 is SMNVEV in the germline V gene (reference sequence). Trimming took off 3 bases at V and 5 bases at J, with 22 bases between the two ends. The CDR3 has 17 amino acids. Here the CDR3 reads CASSFRRIRIWGTEAFF. CDR3 nucleotides: TGTGCCAGCAGTTTTAGAAGGATCCGGATATGGGGGACTGAAGCTTTCTTT.

This clonotype has ten or more counts. This chain links TRBV9 with TRBJ2-7, with 9 bases aligning to TRBD1. The CDR3 is 14 residues long. Trimming took 2 bases from V and 2 from J; bases not matched to a gene: 2. CDR1 SGDLS and CDR2 YYNGEE come from the germline V gene. As DNA, the CDR3 is TGTGCCAGCAGCGTGGGGACAGGGACCTACGAGCAGTACTTC. Amino acids: CASSVGTGTYEQYF.